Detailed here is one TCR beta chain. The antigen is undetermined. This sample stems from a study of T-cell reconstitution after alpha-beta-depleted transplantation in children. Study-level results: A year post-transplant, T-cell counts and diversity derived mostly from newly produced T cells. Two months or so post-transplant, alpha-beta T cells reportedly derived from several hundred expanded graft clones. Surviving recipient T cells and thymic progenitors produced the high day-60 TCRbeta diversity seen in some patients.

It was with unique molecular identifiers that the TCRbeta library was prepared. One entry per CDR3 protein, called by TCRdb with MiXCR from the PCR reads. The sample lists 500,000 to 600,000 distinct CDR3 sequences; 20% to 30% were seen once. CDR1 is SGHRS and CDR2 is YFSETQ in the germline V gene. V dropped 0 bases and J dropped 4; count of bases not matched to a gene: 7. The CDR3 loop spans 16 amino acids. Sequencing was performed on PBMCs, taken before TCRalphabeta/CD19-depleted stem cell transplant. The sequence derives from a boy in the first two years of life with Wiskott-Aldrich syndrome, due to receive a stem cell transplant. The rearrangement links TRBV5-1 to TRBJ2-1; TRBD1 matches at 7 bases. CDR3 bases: TGCGCCAGCAGCTTGGTGCCGGACAGGACTTACAATGAGCAGTTCTTC. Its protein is CASSLVPDRTYNEQFF.